This TCR beta chain was retrieved from a study of blood T cell repertoires in COVID-19. CDR1 and CDR2 from the germline V gene are DFQATT and SNEGSKA (reference sequence). The CDR3 length is 11 residues. V was clipped by 5 bases and J by 4 bases, with 6 bases between them. Profiling relied on immunoSEQ multiplex PCR, and the TCRdb table lists in-frame clones only, not all of them. The data show 30,000 to 35,000 clones, over 70% seen once. The J gene is TRBJ2-1, the V gene TRBV20-1, with D maybe TRBD1 (5 bases). The sequencing sample was made of peripheral blood. This sequence was found in a man of 80 years or more with active COVID-19. The CDR3 bases are TGCAGTGCTGCAGGGTACAATGAGCAGTTCTTC. Its translation: CSAAGYNEQFF.